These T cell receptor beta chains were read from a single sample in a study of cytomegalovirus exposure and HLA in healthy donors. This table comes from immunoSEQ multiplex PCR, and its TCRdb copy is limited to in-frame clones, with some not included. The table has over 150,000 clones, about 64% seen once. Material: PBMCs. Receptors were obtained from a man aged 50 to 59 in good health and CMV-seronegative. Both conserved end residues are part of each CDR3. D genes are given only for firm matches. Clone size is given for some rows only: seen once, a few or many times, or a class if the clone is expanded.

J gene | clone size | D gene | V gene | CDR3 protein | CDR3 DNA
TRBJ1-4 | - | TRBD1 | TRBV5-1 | CASSWDRPTNEKLFF | TGCGCCAGCAGCTGGGACAGGCCAACTAATGAAAAACTGTTTTTT
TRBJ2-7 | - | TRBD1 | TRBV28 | CASSSWDRGVYEQYF | TGTGCCAGCAGCTCTTGGGACAGGGGTGTTTACGAGCAGTACTTC
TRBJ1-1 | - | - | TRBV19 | CASTKPLNTEAFF | TGTGCCAGTACAAAGCCGCTGAACACTGAAGCTTTCTTT
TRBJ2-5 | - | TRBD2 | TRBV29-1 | CSGLAGWRGETQYF | TGCAGCGGATTAGCGGGGTGGAGGGGAGAGACCCAGTACTTC
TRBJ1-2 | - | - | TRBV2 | CASSSDGGYTF | TGTGCCAGCAGTTCAGATGGCGGCTACACCTTC
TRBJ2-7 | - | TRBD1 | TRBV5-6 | CASSSGTGSEQYF | TGTGCCAGCAGTTCCGGGACAGGCTCCGAGCAGTACTTC
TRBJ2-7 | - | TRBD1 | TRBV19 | CASSPRQGVDEQYF | TGTGCCAGTAGTCCCCGACAGGGGGTCGACGAGCAGTACTTC
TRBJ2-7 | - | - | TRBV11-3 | CASSFGTVPSYEQYF | TGTGCCAGCAGCTTTGGTACTGTACCGTCTTACGAGCAGTACTTC
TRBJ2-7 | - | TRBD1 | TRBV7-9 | CASSRQGNEQYF | TGTGCCAGCAGCCGACAGGGTAACGAGCAGTACTTC
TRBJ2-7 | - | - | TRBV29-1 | CSVGEGQNSYEQYF | TGCAGCGTTGGGGAAGGACAGAACTCCTACGAGCAGTACTTC
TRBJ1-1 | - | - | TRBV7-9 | CASSLTMNTEAFF | TGTGCCAGCAGCCTCACAATGAACACTGAAGCTTTCTTT
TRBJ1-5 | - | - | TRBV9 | CASSAGTNFQPQHF | TGTGCCAGCAGCGCCGGGACTAATTTTCAGCCCCAGCATTTT
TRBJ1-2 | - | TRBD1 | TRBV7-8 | CASSLGGRGDYGYTF | TGTGCCAGCAGCTTAGGGGGCAGGGGGGACTATGGCTACACCTTC
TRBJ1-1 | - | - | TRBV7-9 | CASSLNGNTEAFF | TGTGCCAGCAGCTTAAACGGGAACACTGAAGCTTTCTTT
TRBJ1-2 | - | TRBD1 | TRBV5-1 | CASSSDRGNYGYTF | TGCGCCAGCAGCTCGGACAGGGGCAACTATGGCTACACCTTC
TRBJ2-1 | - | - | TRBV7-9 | CASSPGGYDEQFF | TGTGCCAGCAGCCCCGGGGGTTACGATGAGCAGTTCTTC
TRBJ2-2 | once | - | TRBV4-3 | CASSQEWVGAMNTGELFF | TGCGCCAGCAGCCAAGAATGGGTGGGGGCTATGAACACCGGGGAGCTGTTTTTT
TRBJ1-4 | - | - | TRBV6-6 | CASSYRSNEKLFF | TGTGCCAGCAGTTACCGGTCTAATGAAAAACTGTTTTTT
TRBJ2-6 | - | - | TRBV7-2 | CASSLHSSGANVLTF | TGTGCCAGCAGCTTACACAGCTCTGGGGCCAACGTCCTGACTTTC
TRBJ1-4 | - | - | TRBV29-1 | CSVGQAANEKLFF | TGCAGCGTTGGGCAGGCTGCTAATGAAAAACTGTTTTTT
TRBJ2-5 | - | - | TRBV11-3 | CASSLGQQETQYF | TGTGCCAGCAGCTTAGGGCAGCAAGAGACCCAGTACTTC
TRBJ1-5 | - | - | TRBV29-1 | CSAQTGGSNQPQHF | TGCAGCGCCCAAACCGGGGGGAGCAATCAGCCCCAGCATTTT
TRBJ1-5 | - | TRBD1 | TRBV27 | CASRSGQVSNQPQHF | TGTGCCAGCAGGTCGGGACAGGTATCTAATCAGCCCCAGCATTTT
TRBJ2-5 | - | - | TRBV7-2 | CASSPGGARETQYF | TGTGCCAGCAGCCCTGGAGGGGCCCGAGAGACCCAGTACTTC
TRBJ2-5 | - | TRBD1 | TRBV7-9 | CASSPWTGTQETQYF | TGTGCCAGCAGCCCGTGGACAGGAACCCAAGAGACCCAGTACTTC
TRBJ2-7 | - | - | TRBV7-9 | CASSFRQDAWEQYF | TGTGCCAGCAGCTTCCGACAGGACGCTTGGGAGCAGTACTTC
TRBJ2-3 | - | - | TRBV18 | CASSPSGDTQYF | TGTGCCAGCTCACCATCGGGAGATACGCAGTATTTT
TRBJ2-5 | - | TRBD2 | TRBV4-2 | CASSLAGGPQETQYF | TGTGCCAGCAGCCTAGCGGGGGGGCCCCAAGAGACCCAGTACTTC
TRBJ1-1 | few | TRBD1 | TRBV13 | CASSPTGGLGGTNTEAFF | TGTGCCAGCAGCCCGACAGGGGGCCTAGGAGGGACGAACACTGAAGCTTTCTTT
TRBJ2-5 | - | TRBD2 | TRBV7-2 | CASSLFSGAQETQYF | TGTGCCAGCAGCTTATTCAGCGGGGCACAAGAGACCCAGTACTTC
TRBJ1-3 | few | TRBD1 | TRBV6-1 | CASSEKGQSSGNTIYF | TGTGCCAGCAGTGAAAAGGGACAGAGCTCTGGAAACACCATATATTTT
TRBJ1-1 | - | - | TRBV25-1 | CASSESKGRGTEAFF | TGTGCCAGCAGTGAATCAAAGGGGAGGGGTACTGAAGCTTTCTTT
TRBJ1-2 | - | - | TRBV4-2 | CASSSRGREGYGYTF | TGTGCCAGCAGCTCCCGAGGCAGGGAAGGCTATGGCTACACCTTC
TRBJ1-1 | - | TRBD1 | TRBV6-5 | CASSSDRGTEAFF | TGTGCCAGCAGCTCAGACAGGGGCACTGAAGCTTTCTTT
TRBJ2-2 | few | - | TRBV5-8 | CASSLGQNTGELFF | TGTGCCAGCAGCTTGGGGCAGAACACCGGGGAGCTGTTTTTT
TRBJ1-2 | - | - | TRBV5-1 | CASSLALLNYGYTF | TGCGCCAGCAGCTTAGCATTACTTAACTATGGCTACACCTTC
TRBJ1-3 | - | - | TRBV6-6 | CASSYGGLSGNTIYF | TGTGCCAGCAGTTACGGGGGACTCTCTGGAAACACCATATATTTT
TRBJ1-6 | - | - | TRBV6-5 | CASSLGENNSPLHF | TGTGCCAGCAGTTTGGGAGAGAACAATTCACCCCTCCACTTT
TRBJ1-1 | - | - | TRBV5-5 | CASSLIEATEAFF | TGTGCCAGCAGCCTCATAGAGGCCACTGAAGCTTTCTTT
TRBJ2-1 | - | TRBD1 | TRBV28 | CASRGSTGQTYNEQFF | TGTGCCAGCAGAGGGTCGACAGGGCAGACCTACAATGAGCAGTTCTTC
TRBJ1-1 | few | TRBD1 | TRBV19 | CASRAGGGNTEAFF | TGTGCCAGTAGGGCAGGGGGTGGGAACACTGAAGCTTTCTTT
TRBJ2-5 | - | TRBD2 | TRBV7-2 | CASRPTSGGRETQYF | TGTGCCAGCAGACCCACTAGCGGGGGACGGGAGACCCAGTACTTC
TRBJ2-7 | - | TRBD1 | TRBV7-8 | CASSPGQGARYEQYF | TGTGCCAGCAGCCCCGGACAGGGGGCTAGGTACGAGCAGTACTTC
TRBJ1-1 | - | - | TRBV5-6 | CASSLTGTEAFF | TGTGCCAGCAGCTTGACAGGGACTGAAGCTTTCTTT
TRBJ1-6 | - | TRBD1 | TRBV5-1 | CASKDRGRGDSPLHF | TGCGCCAGCAAGGACAGGGGGCGAGGTGATTCACCCCTCCACTTT
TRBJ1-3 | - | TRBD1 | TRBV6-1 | CASSGLPTGLSGNTIYF | TGTGCCAGCAGTGGTCTCCCGACAGGGTTATCTGGAAACACCATATATTTT
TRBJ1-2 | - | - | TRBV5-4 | CASSNGGGGTNYGYTF | TGTGCCAGCAGCAACGGAGGGGGAGGGACTAACTATGGCTACACCTTC
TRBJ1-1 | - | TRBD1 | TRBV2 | CASRGLTGSNTEAFF | TGTGCCAGCAGAGGCTTGACAGGGTCGAACACTGAAGCTTTCTTT
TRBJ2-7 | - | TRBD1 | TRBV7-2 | CASSQDRGFLYEQYF | TGTGCCAGCAGCCAGGACAGGGGGTTCCTCTACGAGCAGTACTTC
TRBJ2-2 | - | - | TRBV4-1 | CASSQLLRGGTNTGELFF | TGCGCCAGCAGCCAATTGCTCCGCGGCGGAACGAACACCGGGGAGCTGTTTTTT
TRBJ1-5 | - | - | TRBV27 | CASSLGGLGNQPQHF | TGTGCCAGCAGTTTAGGAGGGCTTGGCAATCAGCCCCAGCATTTT
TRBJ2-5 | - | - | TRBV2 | CASSEEQGIQETQYF | TGTGCCAGCAGTGAAGAGCAGGGAATCCAAGAGACCCAGTACTTC
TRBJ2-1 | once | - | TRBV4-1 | CASSQGRGPSYNEQFF | TGCGCCAGCAGCCAAGGGCGGGGGCCCTCTTACAATGAGCAGTTCTTC
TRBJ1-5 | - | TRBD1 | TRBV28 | CASRGTGRNQPQHF | TGTGCCAGCAGGGGGACAGGGAGAAATCAGCCCCAGCATTTT